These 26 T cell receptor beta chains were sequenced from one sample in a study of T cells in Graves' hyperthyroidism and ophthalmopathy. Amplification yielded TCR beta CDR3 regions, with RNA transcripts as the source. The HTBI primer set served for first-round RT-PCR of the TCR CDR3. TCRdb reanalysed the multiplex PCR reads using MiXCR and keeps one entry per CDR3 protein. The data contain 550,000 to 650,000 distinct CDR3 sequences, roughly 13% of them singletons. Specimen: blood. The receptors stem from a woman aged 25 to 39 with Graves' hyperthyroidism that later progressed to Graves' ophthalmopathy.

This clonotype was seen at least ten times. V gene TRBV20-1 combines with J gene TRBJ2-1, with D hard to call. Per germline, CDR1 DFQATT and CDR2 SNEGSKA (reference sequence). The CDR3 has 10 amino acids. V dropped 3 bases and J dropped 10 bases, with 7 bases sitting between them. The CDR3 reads CSASVGEQFF. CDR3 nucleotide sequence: TGCAGTGCTAGCGTCGGAGAGCAGTTCTTC.

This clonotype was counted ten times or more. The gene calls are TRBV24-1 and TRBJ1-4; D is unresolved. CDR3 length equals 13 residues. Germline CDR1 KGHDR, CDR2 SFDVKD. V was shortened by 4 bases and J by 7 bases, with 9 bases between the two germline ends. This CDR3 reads CATSDLKGEKLFF. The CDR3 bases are TGTGCCACCAGTGACTTGAAGGGTGAAAAACTGTTTTTT.

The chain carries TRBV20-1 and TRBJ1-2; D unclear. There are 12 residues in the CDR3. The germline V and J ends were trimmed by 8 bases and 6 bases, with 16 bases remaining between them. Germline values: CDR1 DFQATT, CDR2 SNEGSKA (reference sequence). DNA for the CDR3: TGCAGTTGCCAGGAGGGTACGGATGGCTACACCTTC. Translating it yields CSCQEGTDGYTF.

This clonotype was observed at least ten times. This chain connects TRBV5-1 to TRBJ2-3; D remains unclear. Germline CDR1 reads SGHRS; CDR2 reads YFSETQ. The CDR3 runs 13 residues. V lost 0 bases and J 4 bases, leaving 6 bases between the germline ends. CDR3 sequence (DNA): TGCGCCAGCAGCTTGGCGCATGCAGATACGCAGTATTTT. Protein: CASSLAHADTQYF.

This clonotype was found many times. The CDR3 nucleotides are TGTGCCAGCCGGGGGGGCCCCGCACCCTCCTACGAGCAGTACTTC. The encoded protein is CASRGGPAPSYEQYF. The rearrangement uses TRBV6-1 and TRBJ2-7; 8 bases are shared with TRBD2. The CDR3 has 15 residues. With V trimmed by 8 bases and J by 0 bases, 9 bases remained unmatched. Germline V lookup: CDR1 MNHNS, CDR2 SASEGT.

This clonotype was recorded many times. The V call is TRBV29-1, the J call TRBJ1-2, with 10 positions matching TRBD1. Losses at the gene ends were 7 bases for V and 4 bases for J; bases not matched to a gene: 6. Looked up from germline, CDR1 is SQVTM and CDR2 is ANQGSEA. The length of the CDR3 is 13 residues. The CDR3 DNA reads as TGCAGCGCCACCGGGACAGGGGCCTATGGCTACACCTTC. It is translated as CSATGTGAYGYTF.

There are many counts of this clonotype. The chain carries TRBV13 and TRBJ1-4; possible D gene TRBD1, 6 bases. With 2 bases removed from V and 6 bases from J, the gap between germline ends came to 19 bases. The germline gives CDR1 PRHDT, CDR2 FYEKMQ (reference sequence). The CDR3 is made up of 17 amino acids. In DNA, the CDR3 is TGTGCCAGCAGCTTATACCCCACCGGAGGGGGTGATGAAAAACTGTTTTTT. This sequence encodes CASSLYPTGGGDEKLFF.

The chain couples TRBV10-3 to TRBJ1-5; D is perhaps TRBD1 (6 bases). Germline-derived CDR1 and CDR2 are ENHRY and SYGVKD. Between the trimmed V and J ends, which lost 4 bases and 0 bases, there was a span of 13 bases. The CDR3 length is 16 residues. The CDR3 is CAISGEGGNSNQPQHF. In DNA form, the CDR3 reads TGTGCCATCAGTGGCGAGGGGGGCAATAGCAATCAGCCCCAGCATTTT.

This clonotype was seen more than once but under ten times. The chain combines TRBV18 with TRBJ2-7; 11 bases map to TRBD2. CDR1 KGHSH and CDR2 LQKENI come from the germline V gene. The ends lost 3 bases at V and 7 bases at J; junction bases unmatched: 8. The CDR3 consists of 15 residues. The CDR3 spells CASSPVLAGVGEQYF. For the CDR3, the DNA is TGTGCCAGCTCACCCGTACTAGCGGGAGTAGGGGAGCAGTACTTC.

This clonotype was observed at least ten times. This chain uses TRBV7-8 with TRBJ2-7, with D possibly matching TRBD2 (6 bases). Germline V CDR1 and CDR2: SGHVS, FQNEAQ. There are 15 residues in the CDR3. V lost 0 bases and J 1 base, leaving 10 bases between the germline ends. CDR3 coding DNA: TGTGCCAGCAGCTTAGCCGTGGGGGGATCCTACGAGCAGTACTTC. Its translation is CASSLAVGGSYEQYF.

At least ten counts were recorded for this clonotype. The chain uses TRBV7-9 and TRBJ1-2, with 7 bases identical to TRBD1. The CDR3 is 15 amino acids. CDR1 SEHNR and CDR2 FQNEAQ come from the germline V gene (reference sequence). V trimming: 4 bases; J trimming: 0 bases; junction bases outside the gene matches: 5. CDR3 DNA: TGTGCCAGCAGCTCCGGGACAGACTCTAACTATGGCTACACCTTC. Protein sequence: CASSSGTDSNYGYTF.

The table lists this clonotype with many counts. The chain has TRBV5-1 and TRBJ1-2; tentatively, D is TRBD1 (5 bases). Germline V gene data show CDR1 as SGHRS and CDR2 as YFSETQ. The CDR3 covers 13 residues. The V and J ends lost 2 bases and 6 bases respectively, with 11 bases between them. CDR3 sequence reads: CASSFSGTDGYTF. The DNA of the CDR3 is TGCGCCAGCAGCTTTTCCGGGACGGATGGCTACACCTTC. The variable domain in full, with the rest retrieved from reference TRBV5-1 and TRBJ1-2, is KAGVTQTPRYLIKTRGQQVTLSCSPISGHRSVSWYQQTPGQGLQFLFEYFSETQRNKGNFPGRFSGRQFSNSRSEMNVSTLELGDSALYLCASSFSGTDGYTFGSGTRLTVV.

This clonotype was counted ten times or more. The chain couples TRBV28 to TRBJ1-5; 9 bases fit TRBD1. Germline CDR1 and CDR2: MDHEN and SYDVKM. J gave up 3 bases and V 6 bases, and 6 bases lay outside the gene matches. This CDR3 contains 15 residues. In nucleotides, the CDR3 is TGTGCCAGCAGAATAGACAGGGGGGACAATCAGCCCCAGCATTTT. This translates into CASRIDRGDNQPQHF. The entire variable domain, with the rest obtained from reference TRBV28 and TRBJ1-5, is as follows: DVKVTQSSRYLVKRTGEKVFLECVQDMDHENMFWYRQDPGLGLRLIYFSYDVKMKEKGDIPEGYSVSREKKERFSLILESASTNQTSMYLCASRIDRGDNQPQHFGDGTRLSIL.

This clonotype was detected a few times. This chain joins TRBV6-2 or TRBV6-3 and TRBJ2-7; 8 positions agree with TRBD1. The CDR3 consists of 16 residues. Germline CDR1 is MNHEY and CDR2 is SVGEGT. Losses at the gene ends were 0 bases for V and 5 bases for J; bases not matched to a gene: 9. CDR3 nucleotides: TGTGCCAGCAGTTACTCCCAGGACAGGGTTTGGAACGAGCAGTACTTC. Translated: CASSYSQDRVWNEQYF.

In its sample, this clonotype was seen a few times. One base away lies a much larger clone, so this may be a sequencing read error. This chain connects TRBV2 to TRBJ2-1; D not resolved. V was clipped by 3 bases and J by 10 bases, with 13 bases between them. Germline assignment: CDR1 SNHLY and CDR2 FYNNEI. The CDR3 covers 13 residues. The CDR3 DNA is TGTGCCAGCAGTGATGGGCCCCCAGAAGAGCAGTTCTTC. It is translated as CASSDGPPEEQFF. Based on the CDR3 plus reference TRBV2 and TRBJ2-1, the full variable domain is EPEVTQTPSHQVTQMGQEVILRCVPISNHLYFYWYRQILGQKVEFLVSFYNNEISEKSEIFDDQFSVERPDGSNFTLKIRSTKLEDSAMYFCASSDGPPEEQFFGPGTRLTVL.

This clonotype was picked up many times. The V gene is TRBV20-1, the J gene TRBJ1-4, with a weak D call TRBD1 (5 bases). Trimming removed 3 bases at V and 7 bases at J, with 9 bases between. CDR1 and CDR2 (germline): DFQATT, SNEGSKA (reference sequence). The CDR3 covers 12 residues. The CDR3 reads CSASYQGEKLFF. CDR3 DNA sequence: TGCAGTGCTAGCTATCAGGGTGAAAAACTGTTTTTT.

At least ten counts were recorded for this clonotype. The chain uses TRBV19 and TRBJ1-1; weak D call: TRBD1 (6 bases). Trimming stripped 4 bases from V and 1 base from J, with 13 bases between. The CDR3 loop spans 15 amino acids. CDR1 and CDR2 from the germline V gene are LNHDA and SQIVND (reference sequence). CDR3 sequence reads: CASSKGQSGNTEAFF. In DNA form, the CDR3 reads TGTGCCAGTAGTAAGGGACAAAGTGGGAACACTGAAGCTTTCTTT.

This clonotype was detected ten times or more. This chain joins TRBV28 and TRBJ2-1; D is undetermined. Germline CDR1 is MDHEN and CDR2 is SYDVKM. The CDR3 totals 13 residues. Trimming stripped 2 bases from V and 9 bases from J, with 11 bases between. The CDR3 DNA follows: TGTGCCAGCAGTTTAGAGGTTTTAGGTGAGCAGTTCTTC. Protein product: CASSLEVLGEQFF.

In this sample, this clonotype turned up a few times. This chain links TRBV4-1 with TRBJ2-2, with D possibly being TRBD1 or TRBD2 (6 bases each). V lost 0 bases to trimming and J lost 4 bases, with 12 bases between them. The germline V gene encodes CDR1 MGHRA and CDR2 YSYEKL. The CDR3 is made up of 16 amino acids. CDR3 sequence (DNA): TGCGCCAGCAGCCAAGATCGGGGGCTGAGCACCGGGGAGCTGTTTTTT. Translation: CASSQDRGLSTGELFF.

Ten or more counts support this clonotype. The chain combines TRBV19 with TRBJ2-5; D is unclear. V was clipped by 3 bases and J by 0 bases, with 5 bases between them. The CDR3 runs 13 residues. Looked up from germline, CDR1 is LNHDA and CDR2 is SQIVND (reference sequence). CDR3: CASSISHQETQYF. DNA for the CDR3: TGTGCCAGTAGTATTAGTCACCAAGAGACCCAGTACTTC.

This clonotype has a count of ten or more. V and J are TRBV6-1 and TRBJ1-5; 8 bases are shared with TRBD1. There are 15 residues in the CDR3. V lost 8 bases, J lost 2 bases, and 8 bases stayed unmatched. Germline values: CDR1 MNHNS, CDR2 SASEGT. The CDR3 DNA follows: TGTGCCAGCGGGATAACAGGGGGGGGCAATCAGCCCCAGCATTTT. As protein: CASGITGGGNQPQHF.

The CDR3 loop reads CASSLYGTSKPEQFF. For the CDR3, the DNA is TGTGCCAGCAGCTTATACGGGACTTCCAAGCCCGAGCAGTTCTTC. V and J are TRBV11-2 and TRBJ2-7, with a tentative D call TRBD2 (6 bases). The J call is doubtful: the DNA matches TRBJ2-1 better. From germline, CDR1 is SGHAT and CDR2 FQNNGV. This CDR3 has 15 residues.

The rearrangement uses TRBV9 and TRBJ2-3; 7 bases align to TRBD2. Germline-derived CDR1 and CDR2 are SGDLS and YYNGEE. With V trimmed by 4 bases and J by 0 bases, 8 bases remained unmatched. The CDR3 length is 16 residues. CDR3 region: CASSTLADPSTDTQYF. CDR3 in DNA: TGTGCCAGCAGCACGCTAGCGGACCCCAGCACAGATACGCAGTATTTT.

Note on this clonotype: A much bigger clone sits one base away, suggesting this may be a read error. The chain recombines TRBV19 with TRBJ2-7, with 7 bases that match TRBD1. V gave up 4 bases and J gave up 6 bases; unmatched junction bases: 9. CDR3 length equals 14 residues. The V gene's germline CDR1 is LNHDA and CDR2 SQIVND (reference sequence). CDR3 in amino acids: CASSKVPTGSEQYF. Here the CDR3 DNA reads TGTGCCAGTAGTAAGGTCCCGACAGGGTCCGAGCAGTACTTC.

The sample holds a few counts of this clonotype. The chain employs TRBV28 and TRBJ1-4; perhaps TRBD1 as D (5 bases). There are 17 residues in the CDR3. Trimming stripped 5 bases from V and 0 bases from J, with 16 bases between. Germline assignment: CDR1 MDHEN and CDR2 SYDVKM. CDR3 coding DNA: TGTGCCAGCAGTCCTGACAGACCGATTGCAACTAATGAAAAACTGTTTTTT. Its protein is CASSPDRPIATNEKLFF.

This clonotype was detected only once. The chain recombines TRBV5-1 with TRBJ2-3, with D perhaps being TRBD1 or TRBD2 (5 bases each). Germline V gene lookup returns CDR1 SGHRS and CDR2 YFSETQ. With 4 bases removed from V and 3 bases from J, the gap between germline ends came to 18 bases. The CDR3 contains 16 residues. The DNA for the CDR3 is TGCGCCAGCAGCCCGGGCCGGGACCGAAGGACAGATACGCAGTATTTT. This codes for CASSPGRDRRTDTQYF. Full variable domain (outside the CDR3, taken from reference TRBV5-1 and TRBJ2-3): KAGVTQTPRYLIKTRGQQVTLSCSPISGHRSVSWYQQTPGQGLQFLFEYFSETQRNKGNFPGRFSGRQFSNSRSEMNVSTLELGDSALYLCASSPGRDRRTDTQYFGPGTRLTVL.